These 23 T cell receptor beta chains were all obtained from the same sample, sequenced in a study of T cell changes during pregnancy in multiple sclerosis. The method was immunoSEQ multiplex PCR; TCRdb's version includes in-frame clones alone and lacks a portion of them. This sample has 49,000 or so clones, with roughly 92% found just once. This material consisted of CD8+ T cells from peripheral blood mononuclear cells, taken before pregnancy. These receptor sequences come from a female donor with multiple sclerosis, enrolled in a pregnancy study.

The chain uses TRBV5-4 and TRBJ2-3, with 8 bases matching TRBD2. J gave up 6 bases and V 4 bases, and 10 bases lay outside the gene matches. This CDR3 has 15 residues. Per the germline V gene, CDR1 is SGHNT and CDR2 is YYREEE (reference sequence). The CDR3 loop reads CASSTKGLGEDTQYF. The CDR3 DNA follows: TGTGCCAGCAGCACAAAGGGACTAGGGGAGGATACGCAGTATTTT.

CDR3 nucleotide sequence: TGTGCCAGCAGCTTAGATTGGAAGGGGCAGACCCAGTACTTC. Amino acids: CASSLDWKGQTQYF. The chain uses TRBV7-7 and TRBJ2-5; a possible D gene is TRBD1 (5 bases). This CDR3 contains 14 residues. Germline-derived CDR1 and CDR2 are SSHAT and FNYEAQ (reference sequence). V was clipped by 1 base and J by 6 bases, with 12 bases between them.

The chain carries TRBV27 and TRBJ1-2; D is uncertain. Germline CDR1 reads MNHEY; CDR2 reads SMNVEV (reference sequence). This CDR3 region has 13 residues. The ends were cut back, 3 bases at V and 8 bases at J, with 13 bases in the middle. The CDR3 reads CASSLRRVGGYTF. As DNA, the CDR3 is TGTGCCAGCAGTTTGCGGAGGGTTGGCGGCTACACCTTC.

This chain uses TRBV9 with TRBJ2-1; a weak D match, TRBD2 (5 bases). Germline V CDR1 and CDR2: SGDLS, YYNGEE. V dropped 0 bases and J dropped 4 bases, with 11 bases sitting between them. The CDR3 loop spans 15 amino acids. CDR3 sequence reads: CASSVVGSEYNEQFF. CDR3 nucleotide sequence: TGTGCCAGCAGCGTAGTAGGGAGCGAGTACAATGAGCAGTTCTTC.

The chain couples TRBV21-1 to TRBJ1-2; TRBD1 reflects the table's D call only, with no check against the DNA. TRBV21-1 is termed a pseudogene. The CDR3 spans 13 residues. The CDR3 spells CASSKRQGHGYTF. Here the CDR3 DNA reads TGTGCCAGCAGCAAAAGACAGGGTCATGGCTACACCTTC.

V gene TRBV7-9 combines with J gene TRBJ2-1, with D maybe TRBD2 (5 bases). The CDR3 extends over 15 amino acids. Germline CDR1 SEHNR, CDR2 FQNEAQ (reference sequence). The V gene lost 1 base and the J gene lost 3 bases, with 10 bases spanning the gap. CDR3 protein: CASSLGAVYYNEQFF. DNA of the CDR3: TGTGCCAGCAGCTTAGGAGCGGTCTACTACAATGAGCAGTTCTTC.

The chain joins TRBV10-2 to TRBJ2-1; a weak D match, TRBD2 (7 bases). Germline-derived CDR1 and CDR2 are WSHSY and SAAADI. V was pared by 8 bases and J by 7 bases, with 15 bases between. This CDR3 is 13 amino acids long. The CDR3 sequence: CASLGGGPNEQFF. The CDR3 DNA follows: TGCGCCAGCCTTGGGGGGGGCCCGAATGAGCAGTTCTTC.

The rearrangement links TRBV7-9 to TRBJ2-7; TRBD1 might be the D (5 bases). This CDR3 comprises 14 residues. Trimming took 3 bases from V and 3 from J, leaving 12 bases between them. CDR1 is SEHNR, CDR2 FQNEAQ, per germline (reference sequence). The DNA of the CDR3 is TGTGCCAGCAGCTTTCCAGGGTCGGGCTACGAGCAGTACTTC. Translating gives CASSFPGSGYEQYF.

The rearrangement joins TRBV29-1 to TRBJ2-7, with 7 bases identical to TRBD1. Germline V gene sequence: CDR1 SQVTM, CDR2 ANQGSEA. This CDR3 contains 12 residues. V lost 4 bases and J lost 3; bases outside the gene matches: 3. CDR3 coding DNA: TGCAGCGTTGGGGCAGGGGGCTACGAGCAGTACTTC. It encodes CSVGAGGYEQYF.

This chain links TRBV27 with TRBJ1-1, with TRBD1 identical over 9 bases. The CDR3 extends over 13 amino acids. Germline V gene data show CDR1 as MNHEY and CDR2 as SMNVEV (reference sequence). V shed 5 bases and J 6 bases; nucleotides not matched to a gene: 4. The CDR3 nucleotides are TGTGCCAGCAGTACCGGGACAGGGCCTGAAGCTTTCTTT. It encodes CASSTGTGPEAFF.

The gene calls are TRBV6-1 and TRBJ1-1, with D perhaps matching TRBD1 (6 bases). Germline CDR1 MNHNS, CDR2 SASEGT. This CDR3 has 13 residues. The ends were cut back, 10 bases at V and 1 base at J, with 13 bases in the middle. Here the CDR3 reads CAIVGQQNTEAFF. The CDR3 DNA follows: TGTGCCATTGTAGGACAGCAGAACACTGAAGCTTTCTTT.

The V call is TRBV6-4, the J call TRBJ2-2; D may be TRBD2 (5 bases). CDR3 length: 14 amino acids. The germline V gene has CDR1 MRHNA and CDR2 SNTAGT. The V end lost 0 bases, the J end lost 3 bases, and 5 bases lay between the germline ends. The CDR3 DNA sequence: TGTGCCAGCAGTGACTCTAGCGACACCGGGGAGCTGTTTTTT. As protein: CASSDSSDTGELFF.

The chain employs TRBV9 and TRBJ2-2; 7 bases are shared with TRBD2. Trimming at V came to 3 bases and at J to 1 base, leaving 9 bases not matched to a gene. Germline loops: CDR1 SGDLS, CDR2 YYNGEE. The CDR3 covers 17 residues. As DNA, the CDR3 is TGTGCCAGCAGCGGAGTTGTTGGACTAGGGAACACCGGGGAGCTGTTTTTT. Residues: CASSGVVGLGNTGELFF.

The chain couples TRBV4-1 to TRBJ2-7; TRBD2 agrees at 7 bases. With 3 bases clipped from V and 3 bases from J, the junction kept 2 bases outside the gene matches. This CDR3 comprises 13 residues. The germline V gene encodes CDR1 MGHRA and CDR2 YSYEKL. In DNA, the CDR3 is TGCGCCAGCAGCCATCCGGGGGGCTACGAGCAGTACTTC. It specifies CASSHPGGYEQYF.

In this sample, this clone turned up once. This chain joins TRBV13 and TRBJ2-1, with D perhaps matching TRBD1 (6 bases). From germline, CDR1 is PRHDT and CDR2 FYEKMQ (reference sequence). Trimming left V 4 bases short and J 4 bases short, with 11 bases between. The CDR3 runs to 14 residues. This CDR3 is CASSSGHTYNEQFF. CDR3 in DNA: TGTGCCAGCAGCTCGGGACATACTTACAATGAGCAGTTCTTC.

V is TRBV7-9 and J is TRBJ1-3; 10 nucleotides align to TRBD1. The CDR3 sequence is 16 residues long. The germline CDR1 and CDR2 sequences are SEHNR and FQNEAQ (reference sequence). J gave up 4 bases and V 5 bases, and 8 bases lay outside the gene matches. The CDR3 is CASSGETGGLGNTIYF. The DNA of the CDR3 is TGTGCCAGCAGCGGGGAGACAGGGGGCCTGGGAAACACCATATATTTT.

This chain joins TRBV5-1 and TRBJ1-1, with TRBD1 as a possible D gene (6 bases). Germline CDR1 reads SGHRS; CDR2 reads YFSETQ. The CDR3 consists of 14 residues. Trimming shortened V by 3 bases and J by 7 bases, and 16 bases separated the two germline ends. CDR3 sequence reads: CASSSVDSRNEAFF. CDR3 nucleotide sequence: TGCGCCAGCAGCTCCGTGGACAGCAGGAATGAAGCTTTCTTT. Full variable domain (outside the CDR3, taken from reference TRBV5-1 and TRBJ1-1): KAGVTQTPRYLIKTRGQQVTLSCSPISGHRSVSWYQQTPGQGLQFLFEYFSETQRNKGNFPGRFSGRQFSNSRSEMNVSTLELGDSALYLCASSSVDSRNEAFFGQGTRLTVV.

V usage is TRBV19 and J usage is TRBJ1-1; D remains unclear. V was clipped by 1 base and J by 4 bases, with 13 bases between them. Germline-derived CDR1 and CDR2 are LNHDA and SQIVND (reference sequence). CDR3 length: 15 amino acids. CDR3 bases: TGTGCCAGTAGTATAGTCTCGGGAGGCGGCACTGAAGCTTTCTTT. It specifies CASSIVSGGGTEAFF.

The chain is built from TRBV4-2 and TRBJ2-5; TRBD2 matches 9 bases. Germline V gene data show CDR1 as LGHNA and CDR2 as YNFKEQ. CDR3 size: 16 residues. With V trimmed by 0 bases and J by 5 bases, 7 bases remained unmatched. In nucleotides, the CDR3 is TGTGCCAGCAGCCAAGAGTCGCGGGAGGGACTGGAGACCCAGTACTTC. Amino acids: CASSQESREGLETQYF.

The chain links TRBV19 to TRBJ1-1; 7 bases match TRBD1. The CDR3 sequence is 15 residues long. Per the germline V gene, CDR1 is LNHDA and CDR2 is SQIVND (reference sequence). Trimming removed 0 bases from V and 0 bases from J; junction bases left unmatched: 1. CDR3 sequence: CASSIETGMNTEAFF. In DNA form, the CDR3 reads TGTGCCAGTAGTATAGAGACAGGGATGAACACTGAAGCTTTCTTT.

The rearrangement uses TRBV11-3 and TRBJ1-5, with a possible D match to TRBD1 (6 bases). Germline lookup yields CDR1 SGHNT and CDR2 YENEEA. Trimming removed 5 bases from V and 3 bases from J, with 26 bases in between. CDR3 size: 19 residues. CDR3 sequence: CASSSILGRGAGVNQPQHF. The CDR3 region has the DNA TGTGCCAGCAGCAGTATCCTTGGGAGGGGCGCAGGGGTCAATCAGCCCCAGCATTTT.

In regard to this clone: Other DNA sequences from this sample encode an identical CDR3 as well. V usage is TRBV27 and J usage is TRBJ2-1, with 9 positions matching TRBD2. J was trimmed by 0 bases and V by 3 bases; bases with no gene match: 3. Germline CDR1 is MNHEY and CDR2 is SMNVEV (reference sequence). This CDR3 has 16 residues. For the CDR3, the DNA is TGTGCCAGCAGTTTGACTAGCGGACTCTCCTACAATGAGCAGTTCTTC. Protein sequence: CASSLTSGLSYNEQFF.

The chain carries TRBV27 and TRBJ1-1, with D possibly TRBD1 on 5 matching bases. The V and J ends lost 5 bases and 1 base respectively, with 14 bases between them. The CDR3 loop spans 15 amino acids. Germline assignment: CDR1 MNHEY and CDR2 SMNVEV (reference sequence). DNA of the CDR3: TGTGCCAGCAGTCCCCGTAGCGGGGCGAACACTGAAGCTTTCTTT. Protein: CASSPRSGANTEAFF.